This T cell receptor beta chain was retrieved from a study of blood T cell repertoires in COVID-19. V lost 1 base and J 3 bases, leaving 7 bases between the germline ends. The CDR3 runs 13 residues. Cohorts were assigned according to the clinical history that participants reported. Per the original methods: Estimated nucleated cell counts came from reference gene primer amplification. The assay was immunoSEQ multiplex PCR, and TCRdb's table has in-frame clones only and misses some. That table furnishes V, J and clone size, whereas the DNA furnished D and trimming. The profile shows 430,000 or so clones, around nine tenths of them singletons.

The specimen sequenced was PBMCs or T cells enriched from blood (not recorded which). The sequence was obtained from a woman younger than 35 who had been exposed to COVID-19. V is TRBV12-3 or TRBV12-4 and J is TRBJ2-7; D unclear. CDR3 in DNA: TGTGCCAGCAGTTTAGGCGGCAGCTACGAGCAGTACTTC. It specifies CASSLGGSYEQYF.